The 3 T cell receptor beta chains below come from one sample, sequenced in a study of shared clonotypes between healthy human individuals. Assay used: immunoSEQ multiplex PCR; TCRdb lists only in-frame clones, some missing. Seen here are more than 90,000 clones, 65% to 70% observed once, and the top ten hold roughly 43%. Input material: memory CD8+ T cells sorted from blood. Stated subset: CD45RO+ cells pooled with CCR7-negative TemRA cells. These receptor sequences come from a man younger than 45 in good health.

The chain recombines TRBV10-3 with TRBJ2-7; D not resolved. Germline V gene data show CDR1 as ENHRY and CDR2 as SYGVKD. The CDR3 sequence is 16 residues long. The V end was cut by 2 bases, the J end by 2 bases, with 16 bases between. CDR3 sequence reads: CAISEPRSPRAYEQYF. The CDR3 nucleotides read TGTGCCATCAGTGAGCCGCGATCTCCTAGGGCCTACGAGCAGTACTTC.

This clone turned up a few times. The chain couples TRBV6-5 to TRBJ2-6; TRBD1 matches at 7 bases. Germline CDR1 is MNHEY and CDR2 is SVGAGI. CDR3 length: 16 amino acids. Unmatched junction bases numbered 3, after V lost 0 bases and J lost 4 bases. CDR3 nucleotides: TGTGCCAGCAGTTACTCGACAGGGTCAGGGGCCAACGTCCTGACTTTC. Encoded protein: CASSYSTGSGANVLTF.

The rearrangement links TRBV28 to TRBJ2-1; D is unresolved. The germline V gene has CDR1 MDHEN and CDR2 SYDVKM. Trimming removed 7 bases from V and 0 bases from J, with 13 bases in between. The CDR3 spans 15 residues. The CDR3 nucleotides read TGTGCCAGCACCCAACCGACAATCTCCTACAATGAGCAGTTCTTC. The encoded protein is CASTQPTISYNEQFF.